These 27 T cell receptor beta chains were sequenced from one sample in a study of siplizumab effects on memory and regulatory T cells. Using immunoSEQ multiplex PCR, the repertoire was profiled, and TCRdb retains in-frame clones only, with some absent. The table includes under 100,000 clones, roughly 89% detected once. The specimen sequenced was Tregs sorted from blood. The receptor source for this set is a human donor in good health.

This sequence joins TRBV9 and TRBJ1-3; perhaps TRBD1 as D (5 bases). Per germline, CDR1 SGDLS and CDR2 YYNGEE. The CDR3 sequence is 14 residues long. The V end lost 2 bases, the J end lost 7 bases, and 13 bases lay between the germline ends. The CDR3 spells CASSVMQGSNTIYF. In DNA, the CDR3 is TGTGCCAGCAGCGTCATGCAGGGTTCTAACACCATATATTTT.

This clone is labeled medium-sized. The V call is TRBV5-6, the J call TRBJ1-2; D gene unclear. CDR3 length: 10 amino acids. CDR1 is SGHDT and CDR2 is YYEEEE in the germline V gene. V was shortened by 8 bases and J by 4 bases, with 6 bases between the two germline ends. The CDR3 sequence: CARKVYGYTF. The CDR3 nucleotides read TGTGCCAGGAAGGTCTATGGCTACACCTTC.

The chain joins TRBV6-6 to TRBJ1-5; D ambiguous. Germline V gene data show CDR1 as MNHNY and CDR2 as SVGAGI (reference sequence). The V and J ends lost 0 bases and 1 base respectively, with 4 bases between them. The CDR3 sequence is 14 residues long. The CDR3 DNA reads TGTGCCAGCAGTTACTCGCTCAGCAATCAGCCCCAGCATTTT. As protein: CASSYSLSNQPQHF.

The rearrangement joins TRBV7-3 to TRBJ2-7; D gene uncertain. CDR3 length equals 15 residues. CDR1 is SGHTA and CDR2 is FQGTGA in the germline V gene. Trimming pared 0 bases from V and 4 bases from J, leaving 13 bases between. CDR3 nucleotide sequence: TGTGCCAGCAGCTTAACTTCCCAGGAAGGTTACGAGCAGTACTTC. The encoded protein is CASSLTSQEGYEQYF. The full variable domain, its missing parts supplied by reference TRBV7-3 and TRBJ2-7, is GAGVSQTPSNKVTEKGKYVELRCDPISGHTALYWYRQSLGQGPEFLIYFQGTGAADDSGLPNDRFFAVRPEGSVSTLKIQRTERGDSAVYLCASSLTSQEGYEQYFGPGTRLTVT.

This clone was observed a few times. The genes are TRBV5-1 and TRBJ2-7; D may correspond to TRBD1 or TRBD2 (5 bases each). Germline CDR1 is SGHRS and CDR2 is YFSETQ. The CDR3 is made up of 12 amino acids. Trimming left V 4 bases short and J 0 bases short, with 5 bases between. The CDR3 DNA reads as TGCGCCAGCAGCGGGGGCTCCTACGAGCAGTACTTC. It encodes CASSGGSYEQYF.

The J gene is TRBJ2-1, the V gene TRBV5-1, with 9 bases fitting TRBD2. The germline CDR1 and CDR2 sequences are SGHRS and YFSETQ. V was pared by 4 bases and J by 2 bases, with 7 bases of the junction left unmatched. The CDR3 is made up of 16 amino acids. The CDR3 bases are TGCGCCAGCAGCCCGGTCCTAGCGGGGACCTACAATGAGCAGTTCTTC. Its translation: CASSPVLAGTYNEQFF.

The chain links TRBV19 to TRBJ2-2; D is tentatively TRBD1 or TRBD2 (5 bases each). The CDR3 runs to 14 residues. The ends were cut back, 10 bases at V and 3 bases at J, with 15 bases in the middle. The germline CDR1 and CDR2 sequences are LNHDA and SQIVND (reference sequence). CDR3 residues: CATSSGHYTGELFF. DNA of the CDR3: TGTGCCACCTCCTCGGGGCATTACACCGGGGAGCTGTTTTTT.

The chain links TRBV2 to TRBJ2-5; 11 bases match TRBD2. The last part of the DNA fits TRBJ2-7 better; the J call may be wrong. This CDR3 spans 13 amino acids. Germline V gene data show CDR1 as SNHLY and CDR2 as FYNNEI. CDR3: CAGTSGGSYEQYF. As DNA, the CDR3 is TGTGCCGGTACTAGCGGGGGCTCCTACGAGCAGTACTTC.

This rearrangement joins TRBV18 to TRBJ1-1; 7 bases align to TRBD1. The CDR3 runs to 14 residues. The trim removed 2 bases at V and 9 bases at J, leaving 9 bases unmatched. CDR1 is KGHSH and CDR2 is LQKENI in the germline V gene. The CDR3 protein is CASSPVRTGLKAFF. The CDR3 coding sequence is TGTGCCAGCTCACCAGTTCGGACAGGCTTAAAAGCTTTCTTT.

This clone was picked up a small number of times. This chain links TRBV6-1 with TRBJ2-3; D may be TRBD1 or TRBD2 (5 bases each). Germline CDR1 and CDR2: MNHNS and SASEGT. V lost 4 bases, J lost 4 bases, and 12 bases lay in between. The CDR3 has 14 residues. The CDR3 here is CASSAPGRADTQYF. The CDR3 region has the DNA TGTGCCAGCAGTGCGCCGGGGCGCGCAGATACGCAGTATTTT.

The chain combines TRBV5-4 with TRBJ2-3; 7 nucleotides align to TRBD2. The CDR3 covers 16 residues. The V gene's germline CDR1 is SGHNT and CDR2 YYREEE (reference sequence). Trimming removed 1 base from V and 0 bases from J; junction bases left unmatched: 5. CDR3: CASSLSLARSTDTQYF. The CDR3 DNA reads as TGTGCCAGCAGCTTGTCACTAGCGAGAAGCACAGATACGCAGTATTTT.

This clone was counted a few times. The J gene is TRBJ1-6, the V gene TRBV28, with 10 bases lining up with TRBD1. Germline CDR1 is MDHEN and CDR2 is SYDVKM. V gave up 7 bases and J gave up 3 bases; unmatched junction bases: 6. The CDR3 totals 16 residues. CDR3 in amino acids: CASTQGQGFYNSPLHF. The CDR3 coding sequence is TGTGCCAGCACGCAGGGACAGGGGTTCTATAATTCACCCCTCCACTTT.

The rearrangement uses TRBV9 and TRBJ1-2; D gene unclear. The CDR3 extends over 12 amino acids. Germline lookup yields CDR1 SGDLS and CDR2 YYNGEE. Between the trimmed V and J ends, which lost 4 bases and 7 bases, there was a span of 11 bases. In nucleotides, the CDR3 is TGTGCCAGCAGCACCCATCTCGGTGGCTACACCTTC. Its translation: CASSTHLGGYTF.

The V and J genes are TRBV6-5 and TRBJ2-1; 8 nucleotides agree with TRBD1. J gave up 2 bases and V 8 bases, and 5 bases lay outside the gene matches. This CDR3 region has 14 residues. Germline lookup yields CDR1 MNHEY and CDR2 SVGAGI. The CDR3 reads CASRTGIAYNEQFF. CDR3 nucleotide sequence: TGTGCCAGCCGGACAGGGATCGCCTACAATGAGCAGTTCTTC.

The DNA for the CDR3 is TGTGCCAGCAGCACACAGGGGATCGAGCAGTACTTC. Translated: CASSTQGIEQYF. This sequence joins TRBV7-8 and TRBJ2-7, with 7 bases aligning to TRBD1. CDR1 is SGHVS and CDR2 is FQNEAQ in the germline V gene. This CDR3 spans 12 amino acids. J lost 6 bases, V lost 5 bases, and 4 bases had no gene match. The full variable domain, rest sourced from reference TRBV7-8 and TRBJ2-7, is GAGVSQSPRYKVAKRGQDVALRCDPISGHVSLFWYQQALGQGPEFLTYFQNEAQLDKSGLPSDRFFAERPEGSVSTLKIQRTQQEDSAVYLCASSTQGIEQYFGPGTRLTVT.

This rearrangement joins TRBV2 to TRBJ2-2, with D perhaps TRBD1 (6 bases). V was clipped by 8 bases and J by 6 bases, with 19 bases between them. CDR3 length: 15 amino acids. Germline CDR1 reads SNHLY; CDR2 reads FYNNEI. The CDR3 here is CASARSGWGPGELFF. In nucleotides, the CDR3 is TGTGCCAGCGCCCGGTCGGGTTGGGGGCCCGGGGAGCTGTTTTTT.

The V gene is TRBV18, the J gene TRBJ2-4, with 7 bases that match TRBD2. Germline V gives CDR1 KGHSH, CDR2 LQKENI. V trimming: 4 bases; J trimming: 5 bases; junction bases outside the gene matches: 2. The CDR3 spans 13 residues. CDR3 nucleotide sequence: TGTGCCAGCTCACGGGACTACGAAAACATTCAGTACTTC. The encoded protein is CASSRDYENIQYF.

The DNA of the CDR3 is TGCGCCAGCAGCTTGGATCAAGATGGCTACACCTTC. Translation gives CASSLDQDGYTF. The chain is built from TRBV5-1 and TRBJ1-2; unclear D gene. Germline V gene lookup returns CDR1 SGHRS and CDR2 YFSETQ. V was cut by 0 bases and J by 6 bases, with 6 bases left in between. CDR3 length equals 12 residues.

The chain carries TRBV18 and TRBJ1-3; unclear D gene. The CDR3 has 17 amino acids. With 6 bases removed from V and 2 bases from J, the gap between germline ends came to 20 bases. Germline CDR1 reads KGHSH; CDR2 reads LQKENI. This CDR3 is CASSRNQDAGPGNTIYF. The CDR3 DNA is TGTGCCAGCTCTCGCAACCAGGATGCCGGGCCTGGAAACACCATATATTTT.

V and J are TRBV18 and TRBJ1-1, with D tentatively TRBD1 (5 bases). Trimming took off 0 bases at V and 3 bases at J, with 14 bases between the two ends. Germline-derived CDR1 and CDR2 are KGHSH and LQKENI. The CDR3 has 16 residues. The CDR3 protein is CASSPPGGRVHTEAFF. Written as DNA, the CDR3 is TGTGCCAGCTCACCACCGGGGGGGAGGGTACACACTGAAGCTTTCTTT.

J is TRBJ1-3 and V is TRBV15; the match to TRBD1 covers 7 bases. Germline CDR1 is LNHNV and CDR2 is YYDKDF (reference sequence). The CDR3 length is 16 residues. Germline trimming cut 0 bases from V and 0 bases from J; bases unmatched to any gene: 2. CDR3 residues: CATSRDQGGSGNTIYF. CDR3 coding DNA: TGTGCCACCAGCAGAGATCAGGGGGGCTCTGGAAACACCATATATTTT.

The rearrangement joins TRBV18 to TRBJ2-2, with D unclear. Per the germline V gene, CDR1 is KGHSH and CDR2 is LQKENI. Deletions cut 1 base from V and 1 base from J, with 10 bases between. The CDR3 spans 16 residues. DNA for the CDR3: TGTGCCAGCTCACCACGGCGAGCAGGGAACACCGGGGAGCTGTTTTTT. It translates to CASSPRRAGNTGELFF.

J is TRBJ1-6 and V is TRBV7-2; D uncertain. CDR3 length: 12 residues. Trimming took 8 bases from V and 5 from J, leaving 7 bases between them. Germline CDR1 reads SGHTA; CDR2 reads FQGNSA. Written as DNA, the CDR3 is TGTGCCAGCGTGGCGGATAATTCACCCCTCCACTTT. The encoded protein is CASVADNSPLHF.

The CDR3 coding sequence is TGTGCCAGCACGCTGCGGCGACGTTGGGACGAGACCCAGTACTTC. Translating gives CASTLRRRWDETQYF. The chain employs TRBV13 and TRBJ2-5; D could derive from TRBD1 or TRBD2 (5 bases each). The V end lost 7 bases, the J end lost 5 bases, and 20 bases lay between the germline ends. The CDR3 length is 15 residues. CDR1 and CDR2 from the germline V gene are PRHDT and FYEKMQ (reference sequence).

The chain has TRBV9 and TRBJ2-3; 8 bases are a match to TRBD2. This CDR3 comprises 14 residues. Germline V lookup: CDR1 SGDLS, CDR2 YYNGEE. Unmatched junction bases numbered 5, after V lost 3 bases and J lost 5 bases. CDR3 in amino acids: CASSAGGAIDTQYF. CDR3 coding DNA: TGTGCCAGCAGCGCCGGGGGGGCCATAGATACGCAGTATTTT.

The J gene is TRBJ2-1, the V gene TRBV11-2; D not resolved. Germline assignment: CDR1 SGHAT and CDR2 FQNNGV. V lost 1 base and J lost 0, with 4 bases in between. The CDR3 is 14 residues long. The CDR3 sequence is CASSLAASYNEQFF. The CDR3 nucleotides read TGTGCCAGCAGCTTAGCGGCCTCCTACAATGAGCAGTTCTTC.

A remark on this clone: Its ends do not fully match the called genes, so a read error is possible. V gene TRBV5-1 combines with J gene TRBJ2-7; possible D gene TRBD2, 7 bases. The germline gives CDR1 SGHRS, CDR2 YFSETQ. The CDR3 runs 15 residues. CDR3 sequence: CATSVVGGGGDEQYF. The CDR3 coding sequence is TGCGCCACCAGCGTCGTGGGGGGAGGGGGTGACGAGCAGTACTTC.